Below, one T cell receptor (beta chain) is given with its context. This clone's antigen is unknown. The record has no base qualities; no much larger clone is one base away. The source of the sample is a study of blood T cell repertoires in COVID-19 (dated by TCRdb to 2018 to 2021). In terms of the full investigation: Collaborator samples came from the United States, Italy and Spain and covered acute and convalescent phases of COVID-19. Where available, HLA class I and class II types were obtained from metadata supplied by the sample provider rather than from assay-based typing. The repertoires were released in a freely available public database intended as a resource for research on the immune response to SARS-CoV-2. Samples came from the ongoing ImmuneRACE study (first 160 participants) plus 1,254 subjects from 6 global collaborators. A de-identified subject ID, COVID-19 status, age in years and sex were almost always included in the sample metadata. Subjects who had been exposed to COVID-19, were actively infected with it, or had recovered from it provided the deeply sampled blood TCRbeta repertoires that made up the dataset. The material from the prospective study consisted of cDNA or gDNA derived from T cells, B-cell-depleted T cells, or PBMCs. Beyond this particular receptor, the publication reports: The quantity of clinical and demographic metadata differed by source and by participant and was supplied without curation.

Enrolling through a virtual design, the prospective study's participants ranged in age from roughly 18 to 95 years and lived across more than 20 United States geographic areas. In the prospective study, participants were assigned to cohorts based on the clinical history participants reported in a screening survey and a study questionnaire. In the prospective study, whole blood, serum and a nasopharyngeal or oropharyngeal swab were collected from each participant by mobile phlebotomists. Over a roughly 2-month period, participants in the prospective study had the option of providing additional blood draws and questionnaires. Blood samples from the prospective study were shipped frozen or at room temperature prior to DNA extraction. The immunoSEQ Assay, a bias-controlled multiplex PCR, was used to amplify TCRbeta CDR3 regions from genomic DNA. The source study handled its data this way. Within the assay, amplification of reference gene primers was used to estimate how many nucleated cells each sample contained. Sequence reads were collapsed and filtered to measure the absolute abundance of every unique TCRbeta CDR3 rearrangement. For each sample, productive Simpson clonality was calculated by taking the square root of Simpson's diversity index across productive rearrangements. The source is immuneACCESS, and TCRdb retained only in-frame sequences with V and J called. Part of the clones is not carried over; for the studies checked, unresolved V genes explain less than half of this, and the remainder is unexplained. The V and J calls and clone size come from that table; D and trimming were worked out from the DNA. The sample has roughly 400,000 clones on record, approximately 91% of them singletons. The ten largest account for 2% to 2.5% of the sample.

The CDR3 measures 13 amino acids from cysteine to phenylalanine. The CDR3 DNA has 39 bases and is translated from base 1. Relative to germline, V is 5 bases shorter and J is 5 bases shorter, with 7 bases between their ends. CDR1 SGHVS and CDR2 FNYEAQ were looked up in the germline V gene. The specimen sequenced was PBMCs or T cells enriched from blood (not recorded which). This clonotype originated in a woman in her forties with acute COVID-19. Here the chain combines TRBV7-6 and TRBJ1-6; there is no confident call for the D gene. The nucleotides are TGTGCCAGCAGCCCGACTAATAATTCACCCCTCCACTTT. The resulting protein is CASSPTNNSPLHF.